The 3 T cell receptor beta chains reported below all come from one sample, sequenced in a study of blood T cell repertoires in COVID-19. The protocol was immunoSEQ multiplex PCR, while the TCRdb copy is restricted to in-frame clones and leaves out a portion. The table shows roughly 200,000 clones, with just under 90% occurring only once. Sequencing used peripheral blood. All receptors come from a man aged 55-75 years who had recovered from COVID-19.

This chain connects TRBV5-1 to TRBJ2-1; 8 bases match TRBD1. Germline V gene lookup returns CDR1 SGHRS and CDR2 YFSETQ. V was pared by 1 base and J by 8 bases, with 8 bases of the junction left unmatched. There are 15 residues in the CDR3. CDR3 amino acids: CASSLPAAQGDEQFF. The CDR3, as DNA: TGCGCCAGCAGCTTGCCGGCGGCACAGGGGGATGAGCAGTTCTTC.

The CDR3 sequence is CASSTSQGYEQYF. CDR3 nucleotide sequence: TGTGCCAGCAGCACTTCCCAGGGCTACGAGCAGTACTTC. This chain uses TRBV9 with TRBJ2-7; TRBD1 might be the D (5 bases). There are 13 residues in the CDR3. The germline V and J ends were trimmed by 4 bases and 3 bases, with 11 bases remaining between them. Germline CDR1 reads SGDLS; CDR2 reads YYNGEE.

This clone was observed a few times. This chain connects TRBV5-1 to TRBJ2-4; tentatively, D is TRBD2 (5 bases). CDR3 length: 16 amino acids. Germline V gene data show CDR1 as SGHRS and CDR2 as YFSETQ. Trimming shortened V by 4 bases and J by 1 base, and 15 bases separated the two germline ends. The CDR3 sequence: CASSPGNGVAKNIQYF. CDR3 sequence (DNA): TGCGCCAGCAGCCCGGGGAATGGGGTCGCCAAAAACATTCAGTACTTC.